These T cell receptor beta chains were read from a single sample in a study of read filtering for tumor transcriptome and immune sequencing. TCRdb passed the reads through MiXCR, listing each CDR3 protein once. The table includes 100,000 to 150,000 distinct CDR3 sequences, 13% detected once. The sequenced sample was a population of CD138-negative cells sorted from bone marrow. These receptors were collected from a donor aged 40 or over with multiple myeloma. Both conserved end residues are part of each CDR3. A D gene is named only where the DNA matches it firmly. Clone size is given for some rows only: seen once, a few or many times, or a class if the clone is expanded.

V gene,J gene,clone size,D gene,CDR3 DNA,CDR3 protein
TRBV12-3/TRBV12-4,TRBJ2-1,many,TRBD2,TGTGCCAGCAGTTCCCAGCTGGGACTAGCGGGAGTTCAGCAGTTCTTC,CASSSQLGLAGVQQFF
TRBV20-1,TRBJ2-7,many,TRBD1,TGCAGTGCTAGAGATTCCAAGACAGGGTCGACCTACGAGCAGTACTTC,CSARDSKTGSTYEQYF
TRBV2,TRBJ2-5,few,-,TGTGCCAGCACCAAGACAGTTCGGGAGACCCAGTACTTC,CASTKTVRETQYF
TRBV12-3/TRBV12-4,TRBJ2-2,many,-,TGTGCCAGCAGTCCGGGGCTCTTTGTCACCGGGGAGCTGTTTTTT,CASSPGLFVTGELFF
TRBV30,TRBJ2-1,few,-,TGTGCCTGGAGTGTGGGGGATAGGTCCTACAATGAGCAGTTCTTC,CAWSVGDRSYNEQFF
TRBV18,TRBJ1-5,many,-,TGTGCCAGCTCACCTCAGGGGAATCAGCCCCAGCATTTT,CASSPQGNQPQHF
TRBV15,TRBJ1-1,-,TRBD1,TGTGCCACCAGCAGACCTCCGGGACAGAGCGCTTTCTTT,CATSRPPGQSAFF
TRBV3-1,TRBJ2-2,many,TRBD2,TGTGCCAGCAGCTTACTAGCGGGAGGTGCCACCGGGGAGCTGTTTTTT,CASSLLAGGATGELFF
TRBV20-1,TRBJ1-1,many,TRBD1,TGCAGTGCTCGACGGACAGGGTTTAGGGCTGAAGCTTTCTTT,CSARRTGFRAEAFF
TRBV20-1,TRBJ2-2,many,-,TGCAGTGCTCGCATGACGTCACCCGGGGAGCTGTTTTTT,CSARMTSPGELFF
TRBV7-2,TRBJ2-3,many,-,TGTGCCAGCAGTCAAGTGCAGGGGTTCACAGATACGCAGTATTTT,CASSQVQGFTDTQYF
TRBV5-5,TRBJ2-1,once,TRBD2,TGTGCCAGCAGCTTGGTGGGGGGACTAGCGGGGGCCTACAATGAGCAGTTCTTC,CASSLVGGLAGAYNEQFF
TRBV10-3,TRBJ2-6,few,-,TGTGCCATCAGTGAGTCTACAGGGCCTGGGGCCAACGTCCTGACTTTC,CAISESTGPGANVLTF
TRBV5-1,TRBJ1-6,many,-,TGCGCCAGCAGCTTGGAAGGGCATGGTTCACCCCTCCACTTT,CASSLEGHGSPLHF
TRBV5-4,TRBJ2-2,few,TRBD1,TGTGCCAGCAGCTTTTTGGGGACAGACGGCACCGGGGAGCTGTTTTTT,CASSFLGTDGTGELFF
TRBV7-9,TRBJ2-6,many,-,TGTGCCAGCAGCCGTGCTAGCTCTGGGGCCAACGTCCTGACTTTC,CASSRASSGANVLTF
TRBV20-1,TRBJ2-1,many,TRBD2,TGCAGTGCTAGAGATGGGGGACTAGCGGGCCGAAGCTCCTACAATAAGCAGTTCTTC,CSARDGGLAGRSSYNKQFF
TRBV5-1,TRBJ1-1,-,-,TGCGCCAGCAGCTCCGGCATGAACACTGAAGCTTTCTTT,CASSSGMNTEAFF
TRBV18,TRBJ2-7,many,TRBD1,TGTGCCAGCTCACCGAAGACAGGGGGCTACGAGCAGTACTTC,CASSPKTGGYEQYF
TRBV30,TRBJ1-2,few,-,TGTGCGGTCGATCTGGGATCATTAGACGGCTACGCCTTC,CAVDLGSLDGYAF
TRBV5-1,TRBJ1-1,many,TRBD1,TGCGCCAGCAGCTTGGCCGACAGGGCCGAAGCTTTCTTT,CASSLADRAEAFF
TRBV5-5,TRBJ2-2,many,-,TGTGCCAGCAGCTTGAGGACAGATCCGGGACGATATAGCACCGGGGAGCTGTTTTTT,CASSLRTDPGRYSTGELFF
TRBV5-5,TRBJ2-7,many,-,TGTGCCAGCAGCTTCTCCTACGAGCAGTACTTC,CASSFSYEQYF
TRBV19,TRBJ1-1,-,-,TGTGCCAGTAGTATAGGCGGAAGCACTGAAGCTTTCTTT,CASSIGGSTEAFF
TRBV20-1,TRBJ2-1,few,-,TGCAGTGGGGTCCCCTCACATGGGGAGCAGTTCTTC,CSGVPSHGEQFF
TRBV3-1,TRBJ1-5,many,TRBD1,TGTGCCAGCAGCCAAGGCTGGGACAGGGTGGGGCAGCCCCAGCATTTT,CASSQGWDRVGQPQHF
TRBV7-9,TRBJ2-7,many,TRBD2,TGTGCCAGCAGCCCCCGGACTAGCGGGATATTCTACGAGCAGTACTTC,CASSPRTSGIFYEQYF
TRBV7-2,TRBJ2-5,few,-,TGTGCCAGCAGCTTAGATATCCTAGGGCCATGGGAACAAGAGACCCAGTACTTC,CASSLDILGPWEQETQYF
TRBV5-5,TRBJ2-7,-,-,TGTGCCAGCAGCTCAGGGGCGGGCGAGCAGTACTTC,CASSSGAGEQYF
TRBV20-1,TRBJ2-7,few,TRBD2,TGCAGTGCTAGCCGGACTAGCGGGAGGCGTGAGCAGTACTTC,CSASRTSGRREQYF
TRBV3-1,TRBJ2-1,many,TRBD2,TGTGCCAGCAGCCCTAGGGGACTAGCGGACAATGAGCAGTTCTTC,CASSPRGLADNEQFF
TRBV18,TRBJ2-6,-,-,TGTGCCAGCTCACCAGGGTCTGGGGCCAACGTCCTGACTTTC,CASSPGSGANVLTF
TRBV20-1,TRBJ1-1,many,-,TGCAGTGCTAAAGCCGCCGACAGGAGACGTGAAGCTTTCTTT,CSAKAADRRREAFF
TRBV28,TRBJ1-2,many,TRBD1,TGTGCCAGCAGTCCTCCGGGACAGGGGCCGAACTATGGCTACACCTTC,CASSPPGQGPNYGYTF
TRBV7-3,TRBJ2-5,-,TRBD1,TGTGCCAGCAGCCCGACAGGGGTGCCTCAAGAGACCCAGTACTTC,CASSPTGVPQETQYF
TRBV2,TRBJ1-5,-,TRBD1,TGTGCCAGCAGTGAAGCGCTGGTTACAGGGGAGGGTCAGCCCCAGCATTTT,CASSEALVTGEGQPQHF
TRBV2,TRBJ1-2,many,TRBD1,TGTGCCAGCAGTGGCGGCAGGGGGCTATATGGCTACACCTTC,CASSGGRGLYGYTF
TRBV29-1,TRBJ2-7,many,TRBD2,TGCAGCGTCTCCGGGACTAGCGACTCCTACGAGCAGTACTTC,CSVSGTSDSYEQYF
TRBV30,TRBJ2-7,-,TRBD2,TGTGCCCAGGGGCTAGCGGGTTACGAGCAGTACTTC,CAQGLAGYEQYF
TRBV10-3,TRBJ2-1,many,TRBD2,TGTGCCATCAGTGAGTCTCCCCCCTTGGGTAGCGGGAGTCCTAGTGAGCAGTTCTTC,CAISESPPLGSGSPSEQFF
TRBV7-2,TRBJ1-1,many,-,TGTGCCAGCAGCCCAGAGGCACGAGGCACTGAAGCTTTCTTT,CASSPEARGTEAFF
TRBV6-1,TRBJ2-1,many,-,TGTGCCAGCAGTTCTACAGGGTTCTATGAGCAGTTCTTC,CASSSTGFYEQFF
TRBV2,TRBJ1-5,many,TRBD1,TGTGCCAGCAGTCAGTCGGGACAGGGTGTGAAAGCGGATTTT,CASSQSGQGVKADF